The 8 T cell receptor beta chains below were found in one sample sequenced in a study of T-cell reconstitution after alpha-beta-depleted transplantation in children listed by TCRdb under 2016. The method behind the library was PCR. These reads were obtained on an Illumina HiSeq 2500. To normalize quantification of the TCRbeta repertoire, the TCR libraries were built with molecular barcoding that relied on unique molecular identifiers. The raw public data were reprocessed by TCRdb itself: fastp quality trimming at Q25, MiXCR clonotype calling, in-frame beta chains only. For every CDR3 protein sequence, its rows merge into one entry that carries the most common genes and DNA. The sample has approximately 340,000 distinct CDR3 sequences on record, approximately 10% of them singletons. More than 2% of the sample belongs to the ten largest clones. The sequences come from PBMCs from the stem cell graft donor, collected from the stem cell graft. These receptors were collected from a human donor who donated a stem cell graft to a child with acute lymphoblastic leukemia.

This clonotype came up a few times. The genes are TRBV5-6 and TRBJ2-2; 10 nucleotides match TRBD1. Trimming took 0 bases from V and 3 from J; bases not matched to a gene: 2. Germline CDR1 SGHDT, CDR2 YYEEEE. The CDR3 runs 16 residues. The CDR3 DNA reads TGTGCCAGCAGCTTGGTTGGGACAGGGGACACCGGGGAGCTGTTTTTT. The encoded protein is CASSLVGTGDTGELFF.

To note about this clonotype: The junction differs from germline at one of its ends, possibly a read error. The chain uses TRBV3-1 and TRBJ2-7, with D hard to call. This CDR3 comprises 14 residues. Germline CDR1 is LGHDT and CDR2 is YNNKEL (reference sequence). CDR3 sequence: CASTQGRASREQYF. In DNA form, the CDR3 reads TGTGCCAGCACCCAAGGTCGCGCATCAAGGGAGCAGTACTTC.

The V gene is TRBV4-3, the J gene TRBJ2-5; D tentatively fits TRBD1 or TRBD2 (5 bases each). V was cut by 0 bases and J by 1 base, with 18 bases left in between. This CDR3 has 18 amino acids. Per the germline V gene, CDR1 is LGHNA and CDR2 is YSLEER. The CDR3 is CASSQDIIGGPVQETQYF. CDR3 bases: TGCGCCAGCAGCCAAGATATCATTGGGGGACCGGTCCAAGAGACCCAGTACTTC.

This clonotype turned up a few times. The J gene is TRBJ1-2, the V gene TRBV12-3 or TRBV12-4; D perhaps matches TRBD1 (5 bases). This CDR3 contains 15 residues. Trimming removed 3 bases at V and 2 bases at J, with 13 bases between. CDR3 protein: CASSLNRTFNYGYTF. As DNA, the CDR3 is TGTGCCAGCAGTTTGAACAGGACCTTCAACTATGGCTACACCTTC.

The chain is built from TRBV5-1 and TRBJ1-2; D gene uncertain. Looked up from germline, CDR1 is SGHRS and CDR2 is YFSETQ. V was pared by 4 bases and J by 0 bases, with 10 bases between. The CDR3 sequence is 14 residues long. DNA for the CDR3: TGCGCCAGCAGCCCCGCGATTTCTAACTATGGCTACACCTTC. Its protein product is CASSPAISNYGYTF.

The genes are TRBV6-5 and TRBJ1-2; 7 bases agree with TRBD1. V lost 2 bases and J lost 3; bases outside the gene matches: 6. This CDR3 is 15 amino acids long. Per germline, CDR1 MNHEY and CDR2 SVGAGI. The CDR3 spells CASSYGGTVDYGYTF. CDR3 coding DNA: TGTGCCAGCAGTTACGGCGGGACAGTGGACTATGGCTACACCTTC.

The chain joins TRBV27 to TRBJ2-1; 8 nucleotides agree with TRBD1. The ends lost 6 bases at V and 3 bases at J; junction bases unmatched: 7. Germline CDR1 reads MNHEY; CDR2 reads SMNVEV (reference sequence). The CDR3 is made up of 15 amino acids. In DNA form, the CDR3 reads TGTGCCAGCAGCCTTCAGGGGGCGCTCTACAATGAGCAGTTCTTC. Encoded protein: CASSLQGALYNEQFF.

This clonotype appeared a few times. The V gene is TRBV5-8, the J gene TRBJ2-1; 7 nucleotides agree with TRBD1. V was clipped by 3 bases and J by 9 bases; unmatched bases: 18. CDR3 size: 17 residues. The V gene's germline CDR1 is SGHTS and CDR2 YDEGEE. The CDR3 spells CASSSTNLDRVGSEQFF. The DNA for the CDR3 is TGTGCCAGCAGCTCCACTAACCTTGACAGGGTGGGCAGTGAGCAGTTCTTC.